This passage covers 12 T cell receptor beta chains from one sample sequenced in a study of T-cell reconstitution after alpha-beta-depleted transplantation in children. A TCRbeta library incorporating unique molecular identifiers was prepared. MiXCR, applied by TCRdb to the PCR reads, yields one record per CDR3 protein. This sample has about 440,000 distinct CDR3 sequences, with around 46% found just once. The sample in question was PBMCs, obtained before TCRalphabeta/CD19-depleted stem cell transplant. The source of these receptors is a girl aged 2 to 10 with aplastic anemia, due to receive a stem cell transplant.

This clonotype was seen a handful of times. This sequence joins TRBV12-3 or TRBV12-4 and TRBJ2-3; 7 nucleotides match TRBD1. The CDR3 loop spans 14 amino acids. V trimming: 7 bases; J trimming: 5 bases; junction bases outside the gene matches: 9. CDR3 loop: CASTHRGLEDTQYF. The CDR3 nucleotides are TGTGCCAGCACCCACAGGGGATTGGAAGATACGCAGTATTTT.

The chain carries TRBV7-2 and TRBJ2-7, with D maybe TRBD1 (5 bases). There are 14 residues in the CDR3. The germline V gene has CDR1 SGHTA and CDR2 FQGNSA. Trimming took off 3 bases at V and 5 bases at J, with 14 bases between the two ends. CDR3 protein: CASSLGTGSHEQYF. DNA for the CDR3: TGTGCCAGCAGCTTGGGCACAGGTTCCCACGAGCAGTACTTC.

In this sample, this clonotype turned up a few times. V usage is TRBV7-9 and J usage is TRBJ2-1; a possible D gene is TRBD2 (5 bases). Germline lookup yields CDR1 SEHNR and CDR2 FQNEAQ (reference sequence). V dropped 10 bases and J dropped 9 bases, with 28 bases sitting between them. The CDR3 has 16 amino acids. CDR3 in DNA: TGTGCCACCGTAACCATCTCACTAGAGGAGACTGCTGAGCAGTTCTTC. It is translated as CATVTISLEETAEQFF.

The chain joins TRBV15 to TRBJ1-6; D gene uncertain. Germline CDR1 reads LNHNV; CDR2 reads YYDKDF (reference sequence). CDR3 length: 14 residues. Trimming removed 5 bases from V and 4 bases from J, with 9 bases in between. The CDR3 nucleotides read TGTGCCACCAGCTCATCGGTTTATAATTCACCCCTCCACTTT. This sequence encodes CATSSSVYNSPLHF.

This clonotype was recorded at least ten times. The CDR3 is CSVRTGGGDGYTF. CDR3 nucleotide sequence: TGCAGCGTCCGGACAGGAGGGGGAGATGGCTACACCTTC. The chain is built from TRBV29-1 and TRBJ1-2; 7 positions agree with TRBD1. Per the germline V gene, CDR1 is SQVTM and CDR2 is ANQGSEA. The junction had 10 bases not matched to a gene; V was cut back by 6 bases and J by 6 bases. This CDR3 has 13 residues.

This rearrangement joins TRBV7-2 to TRBJ2-1; D perhaps matches TRBD2 (6 bases). The CDR3 has 17 residues. The germline V and J ends were trimmed by 1 base and 1 base, with 14 bases remaining between them. CDR1 is SGHTA, CDR2 FQGNSA, per germline. CDR3 in amino acids: CASSLGRLERSYNEQFF. The CDR3 coding sequence is TGTGCCAGCAGCTTAGGAAGACTAGAACGGTCCTACAATGAGCAGTTCTTC.

The CDR3 loop reads CASSYDRGLYTEAFF. The DNA for the CDR3 is TGTGCCAGCAGTTATGACAGGGGGCTTTACACTGAAGCTTTCTTT. The J gene is TRBJ1-1, the V gene TRBV6-5, with 10 positions matching TRBD1. Germline V lookup: CDR1 MNHEY, CDR2 SVGAGI. Trimming took 3 bases from V and 3 from J; bases not matched to a gene: 4. The CDR3 runs to 15 residues.

The J gene is TRBJ1-5, the V gene TRBV28; D is uncertain. The ends were cut back, 2 bases at V and 5 bases at J, with 10 bases in the middle. Germline V CDR1 and CDR2: MDHEN, SYDVKM. The CDR3 runs 14 residues. The CDR3 DNA is TGTGCCAGCAGTTTAATTTCCAGTCATCAGCCCCAGCATTTT. It encodes CASSLISSHQPQHF.

The J gene is TRBJ2-5, the V gene TRBV20-1, with 12 bases fitting TRBD2. This CDR3 is 15 amino acids long. Per germline, CDR1 DFQATT and CDR2 SNEGSKA (reference sequence). Trimming took 5 bases from V and 2 from J; bases not matched to a gene: 6. In DNA form, the CDR3 reads TGCAGTGCTTCGACTAGCGGGGGCGTACAAGAGACCCAGTACTTC. This translates into CSASTSGGVQETQYF.

The rearrangement links TRBV20-1 to TRBJ1-5; D uncertain. V dropped 0 bases and J dropped 0 bases, with 15 bases sitting between them. The CDR3 is 17 residues long. The germline gives CDR1 DFQATT, CDR2 SNEGSKA (reference sequence). The CDR3 DNA is TGCAGTGCTAGAGATCTGGGGATCTGGTATAGCAATCAGCCCCAGCATTTT. It codes for CSARDLGIWYSNQPQHF.

This clonotype turned up a few times. The genes are TRBV28 and TRBJ2-7; TRBD1 might be the D (5 bases). Trimming removed 6 bases at V and 6 bases at J, with 12 bases between. The CDR3 is 12 amino acids. Per the germline V gene, CDR1 is MDHEN and CDR2 is SYDVKM. The CDR3 here is CASRASGREQYF. Written as DNA, the CDR3 is TGTGCCAGCAGAGCTTCAGGGCGCGAGCAGTACTTC.

The rearrangement links TRBV7-3 to TRBJ2-1; D gene ambiguous. The V gene lost 0 bases and the J gene lost 9 bases, with 9 bases spanning the gap. In germline, CDR1 is SGHTA, CDR2 FQGTGA. There are 13 residues in the CDR3. CDR3 sequence reads: CASSLTSSGEQFF. The CDR3 coding sequence is TGTGCCAGCAGCTTAACTAGCTCTGGTGAGCAGTTCTTC.